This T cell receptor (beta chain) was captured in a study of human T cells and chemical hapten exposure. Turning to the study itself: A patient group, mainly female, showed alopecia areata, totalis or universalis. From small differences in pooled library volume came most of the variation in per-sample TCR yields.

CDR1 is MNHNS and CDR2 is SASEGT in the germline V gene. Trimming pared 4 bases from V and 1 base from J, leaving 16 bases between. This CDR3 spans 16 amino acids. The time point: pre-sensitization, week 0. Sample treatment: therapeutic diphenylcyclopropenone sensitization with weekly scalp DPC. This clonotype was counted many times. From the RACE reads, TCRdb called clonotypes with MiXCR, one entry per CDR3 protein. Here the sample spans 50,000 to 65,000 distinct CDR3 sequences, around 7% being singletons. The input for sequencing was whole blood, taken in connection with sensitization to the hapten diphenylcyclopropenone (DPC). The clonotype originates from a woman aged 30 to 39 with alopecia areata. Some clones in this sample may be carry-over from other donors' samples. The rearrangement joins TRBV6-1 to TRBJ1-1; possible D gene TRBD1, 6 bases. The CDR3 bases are TGTGCCAGCAGTGCTTCCGGGACATCGGGGAACACTGAAGCTTTCTTT. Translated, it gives CASSASGTSGNTEAFF.